The TCR beta chain under discussion was sequenced for a study of cytomegalovirus exposure and HLA in healthy donors. Study-wide findings and caveats: Diagnosis of cytomegalovirus status made by the classifier reportedly showed high specificity and sensitivity. Most TCR sequences proved rare, with some public TCRs found in many donors.

The donors were in the approximately 110-subject validation cohort; that cohort was separate from the 666-subject first cohort. Germline V gene lookup returns CDR1 SEHNR and CDR2 FQNEAQ (reference sequence). The CDR3 is 15 amino acids. The V end lost 1 base, the J end lost 2 bases, and 9 bases lay between the germline ends. Clones were sequenced by immunoSEQ multiplex PCR, and TCRdb holds only the in-frame ones, with some missing. The sample lists 95,000 to 150,000 clones; roughly 89% were seen once. Comment on this clone: The antigen is unknown.

The sample taken for sequencing was PBMCs. The chain employs TRBV7-9 and TRBJ2-1, with D maybe TRBD1 (6 bases). This sequence was found in a woman between 18 and 29 years old in good health and CMV-seronegative. The CDR3, as DNA: TGTGCCAGCAGCTTAGAGGGGACACCCTACAATGAGCAGTTCTTC. Translation gives CASSLEGTPYNEQFF.